A selection of T cell receptor beta chains follows, all from one sample in a study of T cells in localized non-small cell lung cancer. TCRdb's table, derived via immunoSEQ multiplex PCR, lists solely in-frame clones and lacks some. The sample includes over 30,000 clones, about 87% of them seen just once. This specimen was peripheral blood, taken before any cancer treatment. These receptor sequences come from a woman aged 40-69 years with stage I lung adenocarcinoma. Each CDR3 is given with its conserved first and last residue. A D gene is named only where the DNA matches it firmly. The size entry is marked missing in some rows and otherwise reads once, few, many or a size class.

d_gene,j_gene,v_gene,abundance,CDR3nt,CDR3aa
TRBD2,TRBJ2-7,TRBV6-5,once,TGTGCCAGCTCCTCCGTAGCGGGAACCTACGAGCAGTACTTC,CASSSVAGTYEQYF
TRBD1,TRBJ2-5,TRBV18,.,TGTGCCAGCTCACCACCGTCGGCAGGGGGAGAGACCCAGTACTTC,CASSPPSAGGETQYF
TRBD2,TRBJ2-1,TRBV29-1,.,TGCAGCGGGTCGCCTAGCGGACCAATTGAGCAGTTCTTC,CSGSPSGPIEQFF
.,TRBJ1-1,TRBV14,.,TGTGCCAGCAGCCAGGGGCGAGCGGAAGCTTTCTTT,CASSQGRAEAFF
.,TRBJ2-1,TRBV2,once,TGTGCCAGTCTGACGAGCTCCTACAATGAGCAGTTCTTC,CASLTSSYNEQFF
.,TRBJ2-1,TRBV5-8,.,TGTGCCAGCACTATTTACAATGAGCAGTTCTTC,CASTIYNEQFF
.,TRBJ2-6,TRBV21-1,.,TGTGCCAGCAGGGGGGACAGCCCCTCTGGGGCCAACGTCCTGACTTTC,CASRGDSPSGANVLTF
.,TRBJ2-5,TRBV7-2,.,TGTGCCAGCAGCTTAAATGCCAGAGCAAATCAAGAGACCCAGTACTTC,CASSLNARANQETQYF
.,TRBJ2-7,TRBV5-1,.,TGCGCCAGCAGCTTGGCCAGGGGGGGCTACGAGCAGTACTTC,CASSLARGGYEQYF
TRBD2,TRBJ2-5,TRBV5-1,.,TGCGCCAGCAGCTCACTAGCGGGACAAGAGACCCAGTACTTC,CASSSLAGQETQYF
.,TRBJ1-1,TRBV7-8,.,TGTGCCAGCAGCTTACTGAACGGGAACACTGAAGCTTTCTTT,CASSLLNGNTEAFF
TRBD2,TRBJ2-7,TRBV5-4,.,TGTGCCAGCAGCTTCGGGACTAGCGGGTACGAGCAGTACTTC,CASSFGTSGYEQYF
.,TRBJ1-2,TRBV25-1,.,TGTGCCAGCAGTGACCCCAGGGGTGTCTATGGCCACACCTTC,CASSDPRGVYGHTF
.,TRBJ2-1,TRBV28,.,TGTGCCAGCAGCCGACCGGGGGCGGGAGTTTCCGGTGAGCAGTTCTTC,CASSRPGAGVSGEQFF
.,TRBJ2-7,TRBV11-2,.,TGTGCCAGCAGCTTAGTTAAGGGTAGCCACGAGCAGTACTTC,CASSLVKGSHEQYF
.,TRBJ2-5,TRBV6-5,.,TGTGCCAGCAGTTACTCGAGAATCCAAGAGACCCAGTACTTC,CASSYSRIQETQYF
TRBD1,TRBJ1-1,TRBV5-4,.,TGTGCCAGCAGCTTGGATCGACAGGGGATGAACACTGAAGCTTTCTTT,CASSLDRQGMNTEAFF
TRBD2,TRBJ2-5,TRBV5-4,.,TGTGCCAGCAGCTTGGCCGCACTAGCGGGACAAGAGACCCAGTACTTC,CASSLAALAGQETQYF
TRBD1,TRBJ2-3,TRBV18,.,TGTGCCAGCTTGGAGAACAGGGGTCGAGATACGCAGTATTTT,CASLENRGRDTQYF
.,TRBJ2-5,TRBV2,.,TGTGCCAGCAGTCAACAGGGGAGGGGACAAGAGACCCAGTACTTC,CASSQQGRGQETQYF
TRBD1,TRBJ1-1,TRBV5-6,.,TGTGCCAGCAGCTTAGCCTACAGGGGGCCAGACACTGAAGCTTTCTTT,CASSLAYRGPDTEAFF
.,TRBJ1-5,TRBV15,.,TGTGCCACCAGCAGAGAGAGGCAAGGGAGGGGAGAACAGAATTTT,CATSRERQGRGEQNF
.,TRBJ2-7,TRBV18,.,TGTGCCAGCTCTCCAGAGACAGGACAGCAGTACTTC,CASSPETGQQYF
.,TRBJ1-2,TRBV5-1,.,TGCGCCAGCAGCTTGGACAGTTATGGCTACACCTTC,CASSLDSYGYTF
.,TRBJ2-5,TRBV2,.,TGTGCCAGTAAAAAAGGTGCGGACTCAGCCGGAATAGAGACCCAGTACTTC,CASKKGADSAGIETQYF
TRBD2,TRBJ2-2,TRBV12-5,.,TGTGCTAGTGGCCTGACTAGCGGGAGAGACACCGGGGAGCTGTTTTTT,CASGLTSGRDTGELFF
TRBD2,TRBJ2-3,TRBV5-4,once,TGTGCCAGCAGCGGGACTAGCGGGAGCGCAGATACGCAGTATTTT,CASSGTSGSADTQYF
.,TRBJ2-7,TRBV5-4,.,TGTGCCAGCAGCTTAGCACAGGGTCTGGGTGAGCAGTACTTC,CASSLAQGLGEQYF
TRBD2,TRBJ2-7,TRBV5-4,.,TGTGCCAGCAGCTTGGCCGGGAGGGCCCGCGAGCAGTACTTC,CASSLAGRAREQYF
.,TRBJ2-1,TRBV7-3,.,TGTGCCAGCAGCTTAGATGGGGCCCCCAATGAGCAGTTCTTC,CASSLDGAPNEQFF
.,TRBJ2-7,TRBV7-9,.,TGTGCCAGCAGCTTTAACGGCAGGCCCTACGAACAGTACTTC,CASSFNGRPYEQYF
TRBD1,TRBJ2-5,TRBV2,.,TGTGCCAGCAACCCAGGGACAGGGGAAGAGACCCAGTACTTC,CASNPGTGEETQYF
TRBD2,TRBJ2-7,TRBV5-4,.,TGTGCCAGCAGCCCGGGACTAGCGGGACTCTACGAGCAGTACTTC,CASSPGLAGLYEQYF
TRBD1,TRBJ1-2,TRBV9,.,TGTGCCAGCAGCCCAGGACAGGGGGGCTACACCTTC,CASSPGQGGYTF
.,TRBJ1-2,TRBV7-2,.,TGTGCCAGCACCCTAGGGCTGACGGGGGCGCGTGGCTACACCTTC,CASTLGLTGARGYTF
TRBD1,TRBJ2-7,TRBV4-1,.,TGCGCCAGCAGCCATTCTTACCCACGGGACAGGGACTCCTACGAGCAGTACTTC,CASSHSYPRDRDSYEQYF
.,TRBJ1-3,TRBV6-5,.,TGTGCCAGCAGGCCTACGGGACTAGGCGGAAACACCATATATTTT,CASRPTGLGGNTIYF
TRBD1,TRBJ2-2,TRBV6-5,.,TGTGCCAGCACCGGACAGGGGGTCGGGGAGCTGTTTTTT,CASTGQGVGELFF
TRBD2,TRBJ2-1,TRBV18,.,TGTGCCAGCTCACCTAGCGGGAGCATCTATGAGCAGTTCTTC,CASSPSGSIYEQFF
.,TRBJ2-1,TRBV11-3,.,TGTGCCAGCAGCTTAAACTCACAGGAGAAACAGTTCTTC,CASSLNSQEKQFF